Listed below are T cell receptor beta chains from one sample, sequenced in a study of blood T cell repertoires in COVID-19. Data came from immunoSEQ multiplex PCR; TCRdb stores just in-frame clones and leaves some out. Of 150,000 or so clones listed, 80% to 90% are singletons. The sample comprised peripheral blood. These receptors all stem from a middle-aged woman with acute or convalescent COVID-19. Both conserved end residues are part of each CDR3. D genes are given only for firm matches. The listing skips clone size in some rows; elsewhere it reads once, few, many or a size class.

v_gene	abundance	d_gene	j_gene	len	CDR3nt	CDR3aa
TRBV14	.	.	TRBJ1-1	15	TGTGCCAGCAGCCGAGGGAACAGGGAGTACACTGAAGCTTTCTTT	CASSRGNREYTEAFF
TRBV21-1	.	.	TRBJ2-3	19	TGTGCCAGCAGCAAAGCACGTCTAGCGGGAGGGAGGAACACAGATACGCAGTATTTT	CASSKARLAGGRNTDTQYF
TRBV29-1	once	.	TRBJ2-7	11	TGCAGCGTCAGGACAGTCTACGAGCAGTACTTC	CSVRTVYEQYF
TRBV11-1	.	.	TRBJ2-3	14	TGTGCCAGCAGCCCTATTATGGGGGCGTATACGCAGTATTTT	CASSPIMGAYTQYF
TRBV28	.	.	TRBJ2-7	16	TGTGCCAGCAGTTTCAATCTAGCGCGATTATCCTACGAGCAGTACTTC	CASSFNLARLSYEQYF
TRBV5-6	.	.	TRBJ1-2	14	TGTGCCAGCAGCAGAAGACAGAGCTTCTATGGCTACACCTTC	CASSRRQSFYGYTF
TRBV14	.	.	TRBJ2-7	15	TGTGCCAGCAGCCCATGGACGGGGGGCCAGGGAGAGCAGTACTTC	CASSPWTGGQGEQYF
TRBV7-9	once	TRBD1	TRBJ2-5	15	TGTGCCAGCAGCTTAGCAACGGGACAGCAAGAGACCCAGTACTTC	CASSLATGQQETQYF
TRBV30	.	.	TRBJ2-2	18	TGTGCCTGGAGCTGGCTAGGGAGTGAATGGTTAAACACCGGGGAGCTGTTTTTT	CAWSWLGSEWLNTGELFF
TRBV7-8	.	TRBD1	TRBJ1-6	13	TGTGCCAGCAGATTAGGGGGCCTATCACCCCTCCACTTT	CASRLGGLSPLHF
TRBV6-5	.	.	TRBJ2-1	15	TGTGCCAGCAAGAATGACAGGAGCTCCTACAATGAGCAGTTCTTC	CASKNDRSSYNEQFF
TRBV5-1	.	TRBD2	TRBJ2-3	14	TGCGCCAGCAGCGGGGGGGTTAGCACAGATACGCAGTATTTT	CASSGGVSTDTQYF
TRBV11-3	few	.	TRBJ2-1	16	TGTGCCAGCAGCTTAGTTCTAGTGGGCGGACTCAATGAGCAGTTCTTC	CASSLVLVGGLNEQFF
TRBV9	.	.	TRBJ1-1	13	TGTGCCAGCAGCTCGACAACGAACACTGAAGCTTTCTTT	CASSSTTNTEAFF
TRBV11-2	.	.	TRBJ2-7	14	TGTGCCAGCAGTAAGACAGAGAACTCCTACGAGCAGTACTTC	CASSKTENSYEQYF
TRBV11-2	.	.	TRBJ2-1	15	TGTGCCAGCAGCTTAATTGCGGATCCGTACAATGAGCAGTTCTTC	CASSLIADPYNEQFF
TRBV9	.	.	TRBJ2-7	17	TGTGCCAGCAGCGTAGGCATCGACGACAGGAGCTCCTACGAGCAGTACTTC	CASSVGIDDRSSYEQYF
TRBV19	.	.	TRBJ1-5	10	TGTGCCACGGGATATCAGCCCCAGCATTTT	CATGYQPQHF
TRBV27	.	.	TRBJ1-2	13	TGTGCCAGCAGTTTTTTGGGGGCGTCTGGCCACACCTTC	CASSFLGASGHTF
TRBV7-8	.	.	TRBJ2-7	11	TGTGCCAGCAGCTTGACGCTAGATCAGTACTTC	CASSLTLDQYF
TRBV5-1	once	TRBD2	TRBJ2-2	16	TGCGCCAGCAGGTCTAGCGGGGGGGCCGGAGCCGGGGAGCTGTTTTTT	CASRSSGGAGAGELFF
TRBV7-9	few	TRBD2	TRBJ2-1	17	TGTGCCAGCAGCTTAGAATCCGGTTCTAGCGGGAGAAATGAGCAGTTCTTC	CASSLESGSSGRNEQFF
TRBV6-5	few	TRBD1	TRBJ1-1	15	TGTGCCAGCAGCAACGACCGACAGGGTTGGATGGAGGCTTTCTTT	CASSNDRQGWMEAFF
TRBV10-3	.	.	TRBJ2-2	15	TGTGCCATCAGTGATCCCAGGACAACACCGGAGGAGCTGTTTTTT	CAISDPRTTPEELFF
TRBV19	.	.	TRBJ2-2	16	TGTGCCAGTAGTACCCCGATCAGCGTTGACACCGGGGAGCTGTTTTTT	CASSTPISVDTGELFF
TRBV28	.	TRBD1	TRBJ1-5	18	TGTGCCAGCAGTTTTTTGGACAGGGGATCCCATGGCAATCAGCCCCAGCATTTT	CASSFLDRGSHGNQPQHF
TRBV6-6	.	TRBD2	TRBJ2-7	14	TGTGCCAGCAAAGCCGGGGGGGATTACTACGAGCAGTACTTC	CASKAGGDYYEQYF
TRBV2	.	TRBD2	TRBJ2-2	18	TGTGCCAGCAGTGGCGCTAGCGGGGCCACCACGAACACCGGGGAGCTGTTTTTT	CASSGASGATTNTGELFF
TRBV12-3/TRBV12-4	.	.	TRBJ2-1	12	TGTGCCAGCAGCGGTAGGGGCAATGAGCAGTTCTTC	CASSGRGNEQFF
TRBV30	once	TRBD1	TRBJ2-7	15	TGTGCCTGGGGGTTCTCGGGACAGAGTCTCTACGAGCAGTACTTC	CAWGFSGQSLYEQYF
TRBV9	.	.	TRBJ1-5	13	TGTGCCAGCAGCGTAGAGCCCAATCAGCCCCAGCATTTT	CASSVEPNQPQHF
TRBV11-3	.	TRBD2	TRBJ2-7	15	TGTGCCAGCAGCTTAGTCCCTAGCGGGCGCTACGAGCAGTACTTC	CASSLVPSGRYEQYF
TRBV5-1	.	TRBD2	TRBJ2-3	16	TGCGCCAGCAGCTTACAGAGCGGGGGAAGCACAGATACGCAGTATTTT	CASSLQSGGSTDTQYF
TRBV7-3	once	TRBD1	TRBJ2-1	17	TGTGCCAGCAGCGGGAAGACAGGGGATATGTCCTACAATGAGCAGTTCTTC	CASSGKTGDMSYNEQFF
TRBV5-1	.	TRBD2	TRBJ2-3	15	TGCGCCAGCAGCTTGCTTAGCGGGGGCACAGATACGCAGTATTTT	CASSLLSGGTDTQYF
TRBV6-5	.	.	TRBJ1-4	13	TGTGCCTCCGAGATCGCAACTAATGAAAAACTGTTTTTT	CASEIATNEKLFF
TRBV7-2	.	TRBD2	TRBJ2-7	16	TGTGCCAGCAGCCTCGTAGCGGGGGGGCCTTTAGGCGAGCAGTACTTC	CASSLVAGGPLGEQYF
TRBV6-5	.	.	TRBJ1-4	14	TGTGCCAGCACCCTCTCCGCCGGAGGTGAAAAACTGTTTTTT	CASTLSAGGEKLFF
TRBV6-1	.	.	TRBJ2-2	15	TGTGCCAGCAGTGAACTAAATTTGAACACCGGGGAGCTGTTTTTT	CASSELNLNTGELFF
TRBV19	.	.	TRBJ1-4	15	TGTGCCAGTAGTATTTTGGGACTGAGGAATGAAAAACTGTTTTTT	CASSILGLRNEKLFF
TRBV29-1	.	TRBD2	TRBJ2-2	13	TGCAGCGTCGGACTAGTCGACACCGGGGAGCTGTTTTTT	CSVGLVDTGELFF